The 19 T cell receptor beta chains in this list originate from one sample, sequenced in a study of cytomegalovirus exposure and HLA in healthy donors. PCR involved 60 Vbeta and 13 Jbeta primers. The protocol was immunoSEQ multiplex PCR, while the TCRdb copy is restricted to in-frame clones and leaves out a portion. This sample has some 100,000 clones, with 65% to 90% found just once. Sequencing was done on a sample of PBMCs. These receptors were taken from a woman aged 25 to 39 in good health and CMV-seronegative.

The CDR3 spells CASSGQYNEQFF. The DNA for the CDR3 is TGCGCCAGCAGTGGACAGTACAATGAGCAGTTCTTC. The chain has TRBV10-1 and TRBJ2-1; maybe TRBD1 (5 bases). The germline CDR1 and CDR2 sequences are WNHNN and SYGVQD (reference sequence). CDR3 size: 12 residues. V was shortened by 4 bases and J by 4 bases, with 5 bases between the two germline ends.

The genes are TRBV11-1 and TRBJ1-2; 7 nucleotides match TRBD1. With 5 bases clipped from V and 7 bases from J, the junction kept 1 base outside the gene matches. CDR3 length: 11 residues. Per germline, CDR1 SGHAT and CDR2 FQDESV (reference sequence). This CDR3 reads CASSPGGGYTF. In nucleotides, the CDR3 is TGTGCCAGCAGCCCAGGGGGTGGCTACACCTTC.

J is TRBJ1-1 and V is TRBV19; 7 nucleotides agree with TRBD1. V lost 1 base, J lost 1 base, and 0 bases stayed unmatched. CDR3 size: 14 residues. Per germline, CDR1 LNHDA and CDR2 SQIVND (reference sequence). This chain's CDR3 is CASSIGTGNTEAFF. CDR3 DNA sequence: TGTGCCAGTAGTATAGGGACAGGGAACACTGAAGCTTTCTTT.

The V and J genes are TRBV5-4 and TRBJ1-1, with D perhaps TRBD1 (6 bases). Germline-derived CDR1 and CDR2 are SGHNT and YYREEE (reference sequence). The CDR3 is 14 residues long. Trimming cost V 4 bases and J 4 bases, with 14 bases left between them. The DNA for the CDR3 is TGTGCCAGCAGCCTACAGGGCACGATCACTGAAGCTTTCTTT. Translating it yields CASSLQGTITEAFF.

The chain uses TRBV19 and TRBJ2-7; 7 positions agree with TRBD1. J lost 4 bases, V lost 1 base, and 7 bases had no gene match. CDR3 length equals 15 residues. Germline CDR1 and CDR2: LNHDA and SQIVND (reference sequence). Written as DNA, the CDR3 is TGTGCCAGTAGTATAGCCTTGACAGGGATTTACGAGCAGTACTTC. This translates into CASSIALTGIYEQYF.

This sequence joins TRBV2 and TRBJ1-1; 8 bases map to TRBD1. From germline, CDR1 is SNHLY and CDR2 FYNNEI. V lost 6 bases to trimming and J lost 4 bases; unmatched junction nucleotides: 10. The CDR3 extends over 15 amino acids. In nucleotides, the CDR3 is TGTGCCAGCAGCCCAACAACAGGGGGTGGCACTGAAGCTTTCTTT. Amino acids: CASSPTTGGGTEAFF.

V gene TRBV28 combines with J gene TRBJ1-4; D is perhaps TRBD1 (5 bases). Germline CDR1 is MDHEN and CDR2 is SYDVKM. The V and J ends lost 3 bases and 0 bases respectively, with 11 bases between them. The CDR3 spans 16 residues. Here the CDR3 DNA reads TGTGCCAGCAGTTTCGGGGGAACCGCAACTAATGAAAAACTGTTTTTT. Encoded protein: CASSFGGTATNEKLFF.

This chain joins TRBV7-3 and TRBJ2-2; D not certain. The CDR3 consists of 14 residues. Per the germline V gene, CDR1 is SGHTA and CDR2 is FQGTGA. Trimming took off 1 base at V and 4 bases at J, with 7 bases between the two ends. The CDR3 bases are TGTGCCAGCAGCTTAAGCGGTTTCACCGGGGAGCTGTTTTTT. Translation: CASSLSGFTGELFF. Full variable domain (outside the CDR3, taken from reference TRBV7-3 and TRBJ2-2): GAGVSQTPSNKVTEKGKYVELRCDPISGHTALYWYRQSLGQGPEFLIYFQGTGAADDSGLPNDRFFAVRPEGSVSTLKIQRTERGDSAVYLCASSLSGFTGELFFGEGSRLTVL.

This sequence joins TRBV9 and TRBJ2-7; TRBD1 is a possible D gene (6 bases). This CDR3 has 15 amino acids. Germline V gives CDR1 SGDLS, CDR2 YYNGEE. Trimming pared 4 bases from V and 1 base from J, leaving 15 bases between. For the CDR3, the DNA is TGTGCCAGCAGCACGGACGTGGGGGCTTCCTACGAGCAGTACTTC. It specifies CASSTDVGASYEQYF. The full variable domain, rest sourced from reference TRBV9 and TRBJ2-7, is DSGVTQTPKHLITATGQRVTLRCSPRSGDLSVYWYQQSLDQGLQFLIQYYNGEERAKGNILERFSAQQFPDLHSELNLSSLELGDSALYFCASSTDVGASYEQYFGPGTRLTVT.

V is TRBV9 and J is TRBJ2-1; the D gene is possibly TRBD2 (6 bases). Trimming pared 0 bases from V and 3 bases from J, leaving 10 bases between. The CDR3 is 15 residues long. Germline CDR1 and CDR2: SGDLS and YYNGEE. Here the CDR3 reads CASSVVAESYNEQFF. CDR3 nucleotides: TGTGCCAGCAGCGTAGTAGCGGAGAGCTACAATGAGCAGTTCTTC.

This clone has more than one count but fewer than ten. The CDR3 sequence is CSAKRGDQFF. The CDR3 bases are TGCAGCGCTAAACGGGGGGATCAGTTCTTC. The chain couples TRBV29-1 to TRBJ2-1; 7 positions match TRBD2. The V gene's germline CDR1 is SQVTM and CDR2 ANQGSEA. Trimming at V came to 7 bases and at J to 13 bases, leaving 7 bases not matched to a gene. The CDR3 runs to 10 residues.

The chain couples TRBV6-1 to TRBJ1-2; TRBD1 matches 7 bases. Germline V gives CDR1 MNHNS, CDR2 SASEGT. CDR3 length equals 15 residues. V trimming: 7 bases; J trimming: 4 bases; junction bases outside the gene matches: 12. The CDR3 region is CASKWGGTEGYGYTF. The CDR3, as DNA: TGTGCCAGCAAGTGGGGCGGGACAGAGGGCTATGGCTACACCTTC.

A single count supports this clone. V and J are TRBV7-6 and TRBJ2-1, with 9 bases aligning to TRBD2. J gave up 2 bases and V 1 base, and 3 bases lay outside the gene matches. The CDR3 sequence is 16 residues long. Germline lookup yields CDR1 SGHVS and CDR2 FNYEAQ. The DNA for the CDR3 is TGTGCCAGCAGCTTAGGAGGCGGGAGGGCCTACAATGAGCAGTTCTTC. Its translation is CASSLGGGRAYNEQFF.

The chain uses TRBV19 and TRBJ2-2, with 7 bases aligning to TRBD1. CDR1 and CDR2 (germline): LNHDA, SQIVND (reference sequence). V gave up 6 bases and J gave up 5 bases; unmatched junction bases: 6. This CDR3 region has 14 residues. CDR3 sequence reads: CASRQGVYTGELFF. In DNA, the CDR3 is TGTGCCAGTAGGCAGGGGGTTTATACCGGGGAGCTGTTTTTT. The entire variable domain, with the rest obtained from reference TRBV19 and TRBJ2-2, is as follows: DGGITQSPKYLFRKEGQNVTLSCEQNLNHDAMYWYRQDPGQGLRLIYYSQIVNDFQKGDIAEGYSVSREKKESFPLTVTSAQKNPTAFYLCASRQGVYTGELFFGEGSRLTVL.

The chain joins TRBV5-5 to TRBJ1-1; D is unresolved. Trimming took 0 bases from V and 5 from J, leaving 14 bases between them. The V gene's germline CDR1 is SGHKS and CDR2 YYEKEE (reference sequence). The CDR3 is 15 amino acids. This chain's CDR3 is CASSLDEGFRTEAFF. Here the CDR3 DNA reads TGTGCCAGCAGCTTGGATGAGGGCTTTAGAACTGAAGCTTTCTTT.

V and J are TRBV10-3 and TRBJ1-5; 7 bases align to TRBD1. The CDR3 spans 15 residues. V lost 3 bases and J lost 2; bases outside the gene matches: 4. Germline assignment: CDR1 ENHRY and CDR2 SYGVKD. The CDR3 nucleotides read TGTGCCATCAGTGAAGGGACAGCTCGCAATCAGCCCCAGCATTTT. Translation: CAISEGTARNQPQHF.

This chain links TRBV28 with TRBJ1-2; TRBD1 aligns across 7 bases. The CDR3 has 14 amino acids. The germline V gene has CDR1 MDHEN and CDR2 SYDVKM. Trimming took 1 base from V and 2 from J; bases not matched to a gene: 1. CDR3 in amino acids: CASSLYRGNYGYTF. CDR3 bases: TGTGCCAGCAGTTTATACAGGGGAAACTATGGCTACACCTTC.

The CDR3 loop is CASSVDRGDTQYF. The CDR3 DNA is TGTGCCAGCAGCGTCGACAGGGGAGATACGCAGTATTTT. This chain joins TRBV7-2 and TRBJ2-3, with TRBD1 identical over 8 bases. With V trimmed by 5 bases and J by 5 bases, 3 bases remained unmatched. This CDR3 region has 13 residues. CDR1 and CDR2 from the germline V gene are SGHTA and FQGNSA.

On this clone itself: Compared with germline, one end of the junction differs, possibly owing to a read error. This chain uses TRBV7-9 with TRBJ2-7, with TRBD1 matching over 7 bases. Germline CDR1 SEHNR, CDR2 FQNEAQ (reference sequence). The CDR3 covers 15 residues. The CDR3 loop is CSSSLSITGAYEQYF. CDR3 nucleotide sequence: TGTTCCAGCAGCTTGTCCATCACAGGGGCCTACGAGCAGTACTTC.